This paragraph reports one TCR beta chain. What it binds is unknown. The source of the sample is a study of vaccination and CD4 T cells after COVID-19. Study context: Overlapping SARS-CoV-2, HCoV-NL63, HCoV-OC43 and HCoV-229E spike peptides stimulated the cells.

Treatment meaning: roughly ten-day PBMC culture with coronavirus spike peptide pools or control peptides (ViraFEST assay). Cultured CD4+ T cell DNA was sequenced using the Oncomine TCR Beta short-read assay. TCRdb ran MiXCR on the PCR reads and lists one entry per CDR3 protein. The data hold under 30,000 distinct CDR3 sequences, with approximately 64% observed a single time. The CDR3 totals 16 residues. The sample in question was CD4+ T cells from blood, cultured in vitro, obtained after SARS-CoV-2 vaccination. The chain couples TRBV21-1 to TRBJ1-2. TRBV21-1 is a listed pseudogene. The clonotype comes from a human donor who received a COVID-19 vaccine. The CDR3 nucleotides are TGTGCCAGCCGATTTCCAAAGAGAGAGAGCAACAATGGCTACACCTTC. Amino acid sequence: CASRFPKRESNNGYTF.